This T cell receptor (beta chain) appears in the sequencing data of a study of T cell repertoires in cytomegalovirus infection (dated by TCRdb to the late 2010s). For the study in its entirety: The HLA type of each donor mattered for the analysis, because public TCR beta signatures pointed to carriage of CMV infection along with the matching HLA type.

The listed sequencing device is Illumina HiSeq 1500. TCRdb handled the public reads itself, with Q25 trimming in fastp and clone calling in MiXCR, and kept productive beta chains. Identical CDR3 proteins give one entry, which carries the most common genes and DNA. Present in this sample are around 330,000 distinct CDR3 sequences, 15% to 20% of which were seen just once. Of the sample, around 12% is held by the ten largest clones. Study-level results and caveats: Carriers of CMV infection plus the relevant HLA type were discriminated by the cumulative frequency of public TCR beta family members in the study cohort and in an independent roughly 370-donor cohort. The ex vivo response was dominated by HLA-C-restricted CMV-specific TCR beta clonotypes, which also provided the single most frequent clonotype in two of eight donors.

Note on this clonotype: Its binding antigen is unknown. No much larger clone exists at a distance of one base, and base qualities are not known.

Material: PBMCs. This TCR was recovered from a human donor in good health (CMV status not recorded). Some clones in this sample may be carry-over from other donors' samples.

At the DNA level, the sequence is TGCGCCAGCAGCCCAACCACCGGGACTCTCACCGGGGAGCTGTTTTTT. Its protein is CASSPTTGTLTGELFF. The chain is made from TRBV4-3 and TRBJ2-2; TRBD2 might be the D gene, on 6 matching bases. Reading from cysteine to phenylalanine, the CDR3 counts 16 amino acids. This entry keeps only the CDR3 DNA: 48 bases, framed from base 1. Reading the germline V gene gives CDR1 LGHNA and CDR2 YSLEER. V and J lose 4 bases and 4 bases, and a span of 16 bases separates them.